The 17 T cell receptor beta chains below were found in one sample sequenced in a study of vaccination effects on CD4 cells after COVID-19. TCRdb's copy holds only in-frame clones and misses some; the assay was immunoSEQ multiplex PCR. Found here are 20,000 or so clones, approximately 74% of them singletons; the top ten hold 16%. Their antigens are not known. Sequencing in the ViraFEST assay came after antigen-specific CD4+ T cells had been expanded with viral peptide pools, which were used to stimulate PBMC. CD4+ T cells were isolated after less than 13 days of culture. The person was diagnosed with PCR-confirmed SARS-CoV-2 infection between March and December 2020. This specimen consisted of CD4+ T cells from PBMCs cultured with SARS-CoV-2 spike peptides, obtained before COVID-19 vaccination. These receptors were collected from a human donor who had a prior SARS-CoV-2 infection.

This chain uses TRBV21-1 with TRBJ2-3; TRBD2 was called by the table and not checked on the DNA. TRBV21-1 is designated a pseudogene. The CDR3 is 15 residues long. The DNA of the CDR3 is TGTGCCAGCAGCGAAGGACTAGCGGGACCAGATACGCAGTATTTT. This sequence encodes CASSEGLAGPDTQYF.

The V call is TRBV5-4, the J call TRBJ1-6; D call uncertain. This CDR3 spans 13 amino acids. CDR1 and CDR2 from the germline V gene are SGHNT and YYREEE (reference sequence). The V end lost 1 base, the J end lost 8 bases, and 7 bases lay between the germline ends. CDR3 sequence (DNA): TGTGCCAGCAGCTTGACCTACGATTCACCCCTCCACTTT. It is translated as CASSLTYDSPLHF.

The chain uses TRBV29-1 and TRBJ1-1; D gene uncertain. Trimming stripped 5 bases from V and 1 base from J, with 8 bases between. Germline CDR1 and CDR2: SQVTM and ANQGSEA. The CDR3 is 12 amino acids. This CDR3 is CSVRQTNTEAFF. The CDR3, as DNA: TGCAGCGTTCGCCAGACGAACACTGAAGCTTTCTTT.

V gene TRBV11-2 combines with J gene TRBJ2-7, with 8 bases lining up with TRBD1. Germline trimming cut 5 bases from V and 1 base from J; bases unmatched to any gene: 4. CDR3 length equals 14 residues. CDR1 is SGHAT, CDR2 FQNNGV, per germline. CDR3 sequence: CASSLYRGSYEQYF. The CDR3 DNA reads TGTGCCAGCAGCCTTTACAGGGGGTCCTACGAGCAGTACTTC.

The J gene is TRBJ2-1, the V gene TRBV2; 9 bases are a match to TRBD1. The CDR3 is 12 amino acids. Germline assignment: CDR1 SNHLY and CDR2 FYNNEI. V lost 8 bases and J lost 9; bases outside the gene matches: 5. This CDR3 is CASSNRGPEQFF. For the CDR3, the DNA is TGTGCCAGCTCTAACAGGGGGCCTGAGCAGTTCTTC. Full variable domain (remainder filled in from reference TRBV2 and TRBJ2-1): EPEVTQTPSHQVTQMGQEVILRCVPISNHLYFYWYRQILGQKVEFLVSFYNNEISEKSEIFDDQFSVERPDGSNFTLKIRSTKLEDSAMYFCASSNRGPEQFFGPGTRLTVL.

CDR3 nucleotides: TGCACCAGCAGCCGCCTTATCGAGGGCTGGCCCAAGCAGTACTTC. Amino acid sequence: CTSSRLIEGWPKQYF. V gene TRBV1 combines with J gene TRBJ2-7; TRBD2, the table's D call, lacks a check against the DNA. TRBV1 counts as a pseudogene. The length of the CDR3 is 15 residues.

The chain's CDR3 is CASSQRLDSRYQETQYF. In nucleotides, the CDR3 is TGTGCCAGCAGCCAAAGGTTGGACAGTCGGTACCAAGAGACCCAGTACTTC. The chain links TRBV11-3 to TRBJ2-5; possible D gene TRBD1, 6 bases. CDR1 and CDR2 (germline): SGHNT, YENEEA. V was clipped by 5 bases and J by 0 bases, with 19 bases between them. The CDR3 is made up of 17 amino acids.

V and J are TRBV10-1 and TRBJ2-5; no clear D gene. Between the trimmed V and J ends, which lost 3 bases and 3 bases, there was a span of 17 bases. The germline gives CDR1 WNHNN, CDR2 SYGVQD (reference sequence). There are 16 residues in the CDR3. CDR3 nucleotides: TGCGCCAGCAGTGATCCTCGGCTACCCCGAAAAGAGACCCAGTACTTC. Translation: CASSDPRLPRKETQYF.

Here the CDR3 DNA reads TGTGCCAGCAGTTTGGACAACTACTCCACTGAAGCTTTCTTT. Residues: CASSLDNYSTEAFF. This chain links TRBV27 with TRBJ1-1; TRBD1 might be the D (5 bases). Trimming removed 3 bases from V and 4 bases from J, with 12 bases in between. The CDR3 is made up of 14 amino acids. Germline loops: CDR1 MNHEY, CDR2 SMNVEV (reference sequence).

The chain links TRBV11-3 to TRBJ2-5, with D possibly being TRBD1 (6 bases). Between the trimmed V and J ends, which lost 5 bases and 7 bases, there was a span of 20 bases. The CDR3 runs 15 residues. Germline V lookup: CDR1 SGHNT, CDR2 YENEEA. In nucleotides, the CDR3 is TGTGCCAGCAGCGGGAGTGGGGTGGTAGGGGGGACCCAGTACTTC. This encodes CASSGSGVVGGTQYF.

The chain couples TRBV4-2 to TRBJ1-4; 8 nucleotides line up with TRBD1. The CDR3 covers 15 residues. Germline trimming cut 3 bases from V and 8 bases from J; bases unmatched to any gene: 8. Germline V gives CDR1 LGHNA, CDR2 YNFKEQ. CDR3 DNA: TGTGCCAGCAGCCAGGCCGACAGGGGTCGGGAAAAACTGTTTTTT. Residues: CASSQADRGREKLFF.

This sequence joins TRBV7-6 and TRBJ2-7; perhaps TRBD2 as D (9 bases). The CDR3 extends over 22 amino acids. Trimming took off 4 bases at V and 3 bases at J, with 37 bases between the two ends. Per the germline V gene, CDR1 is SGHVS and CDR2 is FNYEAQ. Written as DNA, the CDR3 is TGTGCCAGCAGCTATAGGACAGGGACATCCAGGACTAGCGTTCTCAATAGCTACGAGCAGTACTTC. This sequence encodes CASSYRTGTSRTSVLNSYEQYF.

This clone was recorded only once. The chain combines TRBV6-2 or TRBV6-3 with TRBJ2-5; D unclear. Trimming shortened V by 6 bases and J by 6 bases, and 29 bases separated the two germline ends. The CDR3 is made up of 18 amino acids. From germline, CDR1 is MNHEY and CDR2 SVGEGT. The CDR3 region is CASSFVGGISLYRKTQYF. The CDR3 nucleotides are TGTGCCAGCAGCTTTGTGGGTGGTATTTCTCTCTATAGAAAGACCCAGTACTTC.

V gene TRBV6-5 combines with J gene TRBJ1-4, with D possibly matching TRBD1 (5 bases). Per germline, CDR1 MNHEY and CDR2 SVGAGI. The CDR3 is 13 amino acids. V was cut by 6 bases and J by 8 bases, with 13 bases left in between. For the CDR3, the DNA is TGTGCCAGCAGCGGGGGGGTAAGGGAAAAACTGTTTTTT. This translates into CASSGGVREKLFF.

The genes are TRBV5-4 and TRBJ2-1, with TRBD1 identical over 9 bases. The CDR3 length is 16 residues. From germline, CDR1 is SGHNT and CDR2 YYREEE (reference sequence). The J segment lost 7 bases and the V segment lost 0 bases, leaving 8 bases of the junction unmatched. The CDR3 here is CASSLVGTGFGNEQFF. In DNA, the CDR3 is TGTGCCAGCAGCTTGGTTGGGACAGGGTTCGGTAATGAGCAGTTCTTC. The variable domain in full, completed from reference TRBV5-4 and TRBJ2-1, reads ETGVTQSPTHLIKTRGQQVTLRCSSQSGHNTVSWYQQALGQGPQFIFQYYREEENGRGNFPPRFSGLQFPNYSSELNVNALELDDSALYLCASSLVGTGFGNEQFFGPGTRLTVL.

The CDR3 loop reads CASSLAREVSYGYTF. DNA of the CDR3: TGTGCCAGCTCACTTGCCAGGGAGGTCAGCTATGGCTACACCTTC. This chain links TRBV18 with TRBJ1-2; D is possibly TRBD1 (5 bases). The CDR3 sequence is 15 residues long. The germline gives CDR1 KGHSH, CDR2 LQKENI. Trimming took off 4 bases at V and 4 bases at J, with 16 bases between the two ends.

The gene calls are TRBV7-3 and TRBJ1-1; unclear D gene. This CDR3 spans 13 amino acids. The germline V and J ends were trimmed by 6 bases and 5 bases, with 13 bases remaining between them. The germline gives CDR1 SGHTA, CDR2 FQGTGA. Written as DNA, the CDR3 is TGTGCCAGCAGAGAAAACCGGGAGACTGAAGCTTTCTTT. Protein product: CASRENRETEAFF.